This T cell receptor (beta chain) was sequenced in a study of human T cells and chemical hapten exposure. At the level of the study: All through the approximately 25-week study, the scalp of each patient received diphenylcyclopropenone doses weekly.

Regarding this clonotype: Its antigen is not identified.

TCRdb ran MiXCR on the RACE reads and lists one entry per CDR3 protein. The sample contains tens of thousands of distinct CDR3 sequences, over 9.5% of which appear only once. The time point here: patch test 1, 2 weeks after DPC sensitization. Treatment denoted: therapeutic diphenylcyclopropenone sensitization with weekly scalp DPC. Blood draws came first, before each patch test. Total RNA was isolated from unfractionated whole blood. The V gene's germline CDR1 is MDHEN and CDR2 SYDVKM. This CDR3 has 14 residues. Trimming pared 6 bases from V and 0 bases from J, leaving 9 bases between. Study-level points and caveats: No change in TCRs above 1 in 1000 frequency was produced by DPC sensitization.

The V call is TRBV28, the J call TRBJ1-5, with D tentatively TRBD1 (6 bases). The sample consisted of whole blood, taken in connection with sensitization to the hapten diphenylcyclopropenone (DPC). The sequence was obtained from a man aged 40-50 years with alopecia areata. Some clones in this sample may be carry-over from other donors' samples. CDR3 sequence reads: CASRPQGSNQPQHF. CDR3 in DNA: TGTGCCAGCAGGCCACAGGGTAGCAATCAGCCCCAGCATTTT.